This is a list of T cell receptor beta chains from one sample in a study of blood T cells in healthy people across ages. In TCRdb, the 5' RACE reads were re-called with MiXCR into one record per CDR3 protein. Of 650,000 to 800,000 distinct CDR3 sequences detected, 52% appear once; the ten largest clones hold around an eighth. Sequenced: blood. The receptors come from a woman of 80 years or more in good health. The CDR3 runs from the conserved cysteine through the conserved F or W. D genes are given only for firm matches. Clone size, where shown, is once, few, many, or a class for clones that have expanded.

DNA,CDR3,V,size,D,J
TGTGCCAGCAGCCCGCCGAGCAGGGTCAGGACTGAAGCTTTCTTT,CASSPPSRVRTEAFF,TRBV5-6,few,-,TRBJ1-1
TGTGCCAGCAGTCTGAGACTAGCGGGAGTTGAGTTCTTC,CASSLRLAGVEFF,TRBV27,few,TRBD2,TRBJ2-1
TGTGCCAGCAGCTTAGGGCCGATGGTGGGCCTCGACTATGGCTACACCTTC,CASSLGPMVGLDYGYTF,TRBV7-8,many,-,TRBJ1-2
TGTGCCAGTAACGAAAACCTCCGTGGCTCTGGGGCCAACGTCCTGACTTTC,CASNENLRGSGANVLTF,TRBV6-1,few,-,TRBJ2-6
TGTGCCAGCAGACCCGACGGAAACACTGAAGCTTTCTTT,CASRPDGNTEAFF,TRBV7-9,many,-,TRBJ1-1
TGTGCCAGCAGTTTTGTTTTTGGCTACGAGCAGTACTTC,CASSFVFGYEQYF,TRBV27,-,-,TRBJ2-7
TGTGCCAGCAGCGGACGGACAGGGGGCACGTACGAGCAGTACTTC,CASSGRTGGTYEQYF,TRBV7-6,-,TRBD1,TRBJ2-7
TGCAGTGCTAGTGCCCGGGGATCTGGGGGGCTCTCCTACGAGCAGTACTTC,CSASARGSGGLSYEQYF,TRBV20-1,-,-,TRBJ2-7
TGTACCAGCAGCCCTCCCTACGAGCAGTACTTC,CTSSPPYEQYF,TRBV14,-,-,TRBJ2-7
TGTGCCAGCAGTTCCCAACGGGGGGCACGACCGGGAGAGACCCAGTACTTC,CASSSQRGARPGETQYF,TRBV6-5,-,-,TRBJ2-5
TGCGCCAGCAGCTTGGATCTTAGGGGGGGTAACTATGGCTACACCTTC,CASSLDLRGGNYGYTF,TRBV5-1,few,-,TRBJ1-2
TGTGCCAGCAGTGAACGGGCTAGCGGGCTTTACAATGAGCAGTTCTTC,CASSERASGLYNEQFF,TRBV2,many,TRBD2,TRBJ2-1
TGTGCCAGCAGCCTACCAGGGGGAGGGACTGAAGCTTTCTTT,CASSLPGGGTEAFF,TRBV7-2,many,TRBD1,TRBJ1-1
TGTGCCAGCAGCTTAGCGGGACAGCCGAAAGAGCAGTACTTC,CASSLAGQPKEQYF,TRBV7-2,-,TRBD1,TRBJ2-7
TGTGCCAGCAGCCCAGGTGTGTCCCGGAGCTATGGCTACACCTTC,CASSPGVSRSYGYTF,TRBV7-2,few,-,TRBJ1-2
TGTGCCAGCAGCCCTCAAAGGGACATGGGAAACAATGAGCAGTTCTTC,CASSPQRDMGNNEQFF,TRBV4-2,-,-,TRBJ2-1
TGTGCCACCAGTCTAGGAGGGCGCAATCAGCCCCAGCATTTT,CATSLGGRNQPQHF,TRBV24-1,few,-,TRBJ1-5
TGTGCCAGCAGAACACAGGGAGTGGGTTCCTACGAGCAGTACTTC,CASRTQGVGSYEQYF,TRBV28,-,-,TRBJ2-7
TGTGCCAGCAGCCAAGAGGGGACAGGGTGGACAGATACGCAGTATTTT,CASSQEGTGWTDTQYF,TRBV3-1,-,TRBD1,TRBJ2-3
TGTGCCAGCAGTTACCCCAGACAGACGGTCTACAATGAGCAGTTCTTC,CASSYPRQTVYNEQFF,TRBV6-2/TRBV6-3,few,-,TRBJ2-1
TGTGCCAGCAGTAGAGGAAGCACAGATATGCAGTATTTT,CASSRGSTDMQYF,TRBV12-3/TRBV12-4,few,-,TRBJ2-3
TGCAGTGCCGCTGCAGGACAGGGTCGCACAGATACGCAGTATTTT,CSAAAGQGRTDTQYF,TRBV20-1,-,TRBD1,TRBJ2-3
TGTGCCAGCAGTTTAACGGGACAGAATTCACCCCTCCACTTT,CASSLTGQNSPLHF,TRBV12-3/TRBV12-4,-,TRBD1,TRBJ1-6
TGTGCCAGCAGCCCCCCTCCTTGGAAGGCCCACAATGAGCAGTACTTC,CASSPPPWKAHNEQYF,TRBV28,few,-,TRBJ2-7
TGCAGTGCTAGAGTGGCCGGGACAACCGGGACTAGCGGGGGCATGAGCTCCTACAATGAGCAGTTCTTC,CSARVAGTTGTSGGMSSYNEQFF,TRBV20-1,many,TRBD2,TRBJ2-1
TGCGCCAGCAGCTTGGGAGGGACAGAACTATATGAGCAGTACTTC,CASSLGGTELYEQYF,TRBV5-1,-,TRBD1,TRBJ2-4
TGTGCCAGCAGTAACGCCGGGACAGGGGGCGCGGATCAGCCCCAGCATTTT,CASSNAGTGGADQPQHF,TRBV28,many,TRBD1,TRBJ1-5
TGCAGTGCTACCGCGGCAGGGGACTACGAGCAGTACTTC,CSATAAGDYEQYF,TRBV20-1,few,-,TRBJ2-7
TGCGCCAGCGGTAATCCCGGGGAGCTGTTTTTT,CASGNPGELFF,TRBV5-1,-,-,TRBJ2-2
TGTGCCAGCAGCCCCGGGACTCCAGATACGCAGTATTTT,CASSPGTPDTQYF,TRBV12-3/TRBV12-4,-,-,TRBJ2-3
TGTGCCAGCAGTCCCCGCTCGACAGTGACAAGGTCCTACGAGCAGTACTTC,CASSPRSTVTRSYEQYF,TRBV28,-,-,TRBJ2-7
TGTGCCAGCAGCCCACCCGGACAGTCCTACGAGCAGTACTTC,CASSPPGQSYEQYF,TRBV3-1,many,-,TRBJ2-7
TGTGCCAGCAGTGACTCGGTCGGCGAACCCTACAATGAGCAGTTCTTC,CASSDSVGEPYNEQFF,TRBV6-4,-,-,TRBJ2-1
TGTGCCAGCAGTGGGGCCGGGAAGGGCTACGAGCAGTACTTC,CASSGAGKGYEQYF,TRBV27,-,-,TRBJ2-7
TGTGTCAGCAGCGTAGGAGGGTGGGACGAAAAACTGTTTTTT,CVSSVGGWDEKLFF,TRBV9,-,-,TRBJ1-4
TGTGCCATCGGGGTTACCTCCTACAATGAGCAGTTCTTC,CAIGVTSYNEQFF,TRBV10-3,many,-,TRBJ2-1
TGCAGCGTTGCACAGGCTGCCGGTGGAGGCTACACCTTC,CSVAQAAGGGYTF,TRBV29-1,-,-,TRBJ1-2
TGTGCCAGCAGCTTATCGGGGGCGGTAGATACGCAGTATTTT,CASSLSGAVDTQYF,TRBV7-2,many,-,TRBJ2-3
TGCAGTGCTAGAGACCCCCGTAGCACCAATCAGCCCCAGCATTTT,CSARDPRSTNQPQHF,TRBV20-1,many,-,TRBJ1-5
TGCAGCCCCCTGCCACAGGGCTACAATGAGCAGTACTTC,CSPLPQGYNEQYF,TRBV20-1,few,-,TRBJ2-5
TGCGCCAGCAGCCCCGGACGGGCCTACAATGAGCAGTTCTTC,CASSPGRAYNEQFF,TRBV5-1,few,-,TRBJ2-1
TGCGCCAGCAGCTTGTTTCGGGCGGGAGGGCCAGGGTCCTACAATGAGCAGTTCTTC,CASSLFRAGGPGSYNEQFF,TRBV5-1,few,TRBD2,TRBJ2-1
TGTGCCAGCAGCTTAGGAACCGTCGAATCACCCCTCCACTTT,CASSLGTVESPLHF,TRBV7-3,many,-,TRBJ1-6
TGCGCCAGCAGCTTGGGGACTAGCGGGAGGTTTTATGAGCAGTTCTTC,CASSLGTSGRFYEQFF,TRBV5-6,-,TRBD2,TRBJ2-1
TGTGCCAGCAGCCAAGATGGGCGGCAGGGGACCTATGGCTACACCTTC,CASSQDGRQGTYGYTF,TRBV3-1,many,-,TRBJ1-2
TGCAGCGCCTCCTCAGGGATCTCCCAAGAGACCCAGTACTTC,CSASSGISQETQYF,TRBV29-1,many,-,TRBJ2-5